This T cell receptor (beta chain) derives from a study of cytomegalovirus exposure and HLA in healthy donors. Turning to this clone: Its antigen remains unknown.

Donors were nominally healthy when sampled, though unrecorded immune exposures were likely. Looked up from germline, CDR1 is SGHRS and CDR2 is YFSETQ. CDR3 length: 16 residues. Trimming removed 0 bases from V and 8 bases from J, with 17 bases in between. The PCR was carried out with 60 Vbeta primers and 13 Jbeta primers. Libraries were prepared by immunoSEQ multiplex PCR; TCRdb keeps only in-frame clonotypes and omits some of them. The sample has 160,000 or so clones, approximately 82% seen once. Study-wide points: Some V segments (TRBV6-2 and TRBV6-3 among them) were excluded as indistinguishable. Later analysis identified a missense DCLRE1C variant that was linked to TCR beta V- and J-gene trimming. Under in vitro conditions, three CMV-associated chains were confirmed as specific for CMV antigens.

The chain links TRBV5-1 to TRBJ1-4, with D maybe TRBD1 (5 bases). Sample: PBMCs. This clonotype was obtained from a woman aged 45-60 years in good health and CMV-seropositive. The DNA of the CDR3 is TGCGCCAGCAGCTTGGCCTCGGCAGGGAAGAACGAAAAACTGTTTTTT. This sequence encodes CASSLASAGKNEKLFF.